This T cell receptor (beta chain) was documented in a study of brain T cells in children with intractable seizures. As to time point: blood from clinic visit 5 months post-surgery; TSC patient then seizure free. Surgery cases with the highest brain T cell transcript signatures were chosen for sequencing. Before surgery, patients took at least one anti-epileptic drug. Clones were sequenced by immunoSEQ multiplex PCR, and TCRdb holds only the in-frame ones, with some missing. The repertoire has about 340,000 clones, 93% of them found once; the top ten carry around 5%. Worth noting for this clone: Its antigen is undetermined.

Germline CDR1 and CDR2: MNHNY and SVGAGI (reference sequence). V gave up 2 bases and J gave up 2 bases; unmatched junction bases: 6. This CDR3 is built from 16 residues. Findings of the study overall: Clones missing pre-surgery may reflect undersampling of that blood sample.

The rearrangement joins TRBV6-6 to TRBJ2-3, with 8 bases identical to TRBD2. This material consisted of peripheral blood, taken about 5 months after surgery. The TCR was taken from a boy younger than two with tuberous sclerosis and intractable seizures. The chain's CDR3 is CASSYVGTRATDTQYF. The CDR3 DNA reads as TGTGCCAGCAGTTACGTGGGGACTAGGGCCACAGATACGCAGTATTTT.